This note documents a single T cell receptor (beta chain) sequence. Per the germline V gene, CDR1 is SGHTA and CDR2 is FQGTGA. The CDR3 spans 15 residues. TCRdb re-called the 5' RACE reads; one entry per CDR3 protein, DNA not given. With hundreds of thousands of distinct CDR3 sequences in the sample, the ten largest clones hold roughly 4.2%. The source of the sample is a study of T cells expressing NK-cell markers. The sample taken for sequencing was blood T cells: a sorted CD56 or NKG2C T cell subset, CD4+ or CD8+ T cells, or bulk PBMC T cells (not recorded which). The TCR originated in a woman between 18 and 75 years old in good health. The rearrangement links TRBV7-3 to TRBJ2-1; the D gene TCRdb calls, TRBD2, cannot be checked with no DNA. The CDR3 region is CASSLGGGARNEQFF.